This T cell receptor beta chain is drawn from a study of spatial heterogeneity in lung cancer. Broader study findings: Ubiquitous, expanded tumor-derived TCRs were more frequently observed in blood at resection than at follow-up.

Note on this clonotype: The antigen is unknown.

Documented time point: sample taken at primary tumor resection. No cell sorting; template was whole RNA from tumor, lung tissue or PBMC. From the 5' RACE reads, TCRdb called clonotypes with MiXCR, one entry per CDR3 protein. Among about 36,000 distinct CDR3 sequences listed, roughly 5.5% were seen once. Germline CDR1 is SGHAT and CDR2 is FQNNGV. J was trimmed by 9 bases and V by 3 bases; bases with no gene match: 2. The CDR3 has 12 amino acids. The sequence was obtained from a female donor with early-stage non-small cell lung cancer. Source: PBMCs, taken at surgery. The chain has TRBV11-2 and TRBJ2-5; 9 nucleotides agree with TRBD1. CDR3: CASSFNRGPQYF. CDR3 DNA: TGTGCCAGCAGCTTTAACAGGGGGCCCCAGTACTTC.